The 8 T cell receptor beta chains below come from one sample, sequenced in a study of blood T cell repertoires in COVID-19. Here immunoSEQ multiplex PCR was the method, and the copy in TCRdb shows in-frame clones only, minus some. This repertoire shows over 130,000 clones, around four fifths found once; its top ten account for approximately 4.1%. The sequencing sample was made of peripheral blood. These receptors originate from a woman older than 75 with acute or convalescent COVID-19.

V is TRBV19 and J is TRBJ2-7, with 10 bases fitting TRBD1. V dropped 5 bases and J dropped 1; count of bases not matched to a gene: 5. Germline values: CDR1 LNHDA, CDR2 SQIVND (reference sequence). CDR3 length: 15 residues. The CDR3 protein is CASSPWTGGSYEQYF. In DNA form, the CDR3 reads TGTGCCAGTAGTCCGTGGACAGGGGGTTCCTACGAGCAGTACTTC. Filled out from reference TRBV19 and TRBJ2-7, the complete variable domain reads DGGITQSPKYLFRKEGQNVTLSCEQNLNHDAMYWYRQDPGQGLRLIYYSQIVNDFQKGDIAEGYSVSREKKESFPLTVTSAQKNPTAFYLCASSPWTGGSYEQYFGPGTRLTVT.

The rearrangement links TRBV18 to TRBJ2-2; D is possibly TRBD2 (6 bases). The CDR3 length is 15 residues. CDR1 and CDR2 (germline): KGHSH, LQKENI. V lost 6 bases and J lost 6, with 17 bases in between. CDR3 sequence reads: CASSKDYLEAGELFF. In DNA, the CDR3 is TGTGCCAGCTCTAAGGACTACTTGGAGGCCGGGGAGCTGTTTTTT.

The genes are TRBV5-1 and TRBJ2-1; 14 nucleotides line up with TRBD2. Germline lookup yields CDR1 SGHRS and CDR2 YFSETQ. CDR3 size: 17 residues. With 4 bases clipped from V and 9 bases from J, the junction kept 12 bases outside the gene matches. This CDR3 is CASSHPGLAGVGSEQFF. As DNA, the CDR3 is TGCGCCAGCAGCCACCCGGGACTAGCGGGAGTTGGTAGTGAGCAGTTCTTC.

The chain carries TRBV7-8 and TRBJ2-1, with 8 positions matching TRBD2. The CDR3 contains 14 residues. CDR1 is SGHVS and CDR2 is FQNEAQ in the germline V gene. V was pared by 6 bases and J by 8 bases, with 9 bases of the junction left unmatched. The CDR3 sequence: CASRMRGAVDEQFF. In nucleotides, the CDR3 is TGTGCCAGCAGGATGCGGGGGGCAGTTGATGAGCAGTTCTTC.

This chain joins TRBV2 and TRBJ2-7; a weak D match, TRBD1 (6 bases). The CDR3 is made up of 14 amino acids. Germline loops: CDR1 SNHLY, CDR2 FYNNEI. V was clipped by 7 bases and J by 5 bases, with 18 bases between them. CDR3 nucleotides: TGTGCCAGCACCCCAGGGGTCGTGGGTGACGAGCAGTACTTC. Amino acids: CASTPGVVGDEQYF.

This chain links TRBV2 with TRBJ1-2, with TRBD1 as a possible D gene (5 bases). Between the trimmed V and J ends, which lost 4 bases and 2 bases, there was a span of 17 bases. This CDR3 is 16 amino acids long. Per the germline V gene, CDR1 is SNHLY and CDR2 is FYNNEI. CDR3 nucleotides: TGTGCCAGCAGTGGGCTCATGGGCAGGGCCAACTATGGCTACACCTTC. Amino acid sequence: CASSGLMGRANYGYTF.

This clone was recorded only once. The chain joins TRBV5-1 to TRBJ2-5, with D possibly matching TRBD2 (6 bases). The germline V gene encodes CDR1 SGHRS and CDR2 YFSETQ. The CDR3 spans 13 residues. V lost 8 bases to trimming and J lost 2 bases, with 13 bases between them. This chain's CDR3 is CASRPRGQETQYF. The DNA for the CDR3 is TGCGCCAGTCGGCCCCGGGGGCAAGAGACCCAGTACTTC.

The chain couples TRBV5-6 to TRBJ2-7; a possible D gene is TRBD1 (6 bases). Trimming took 2 bases from V and 5 from J, leaving 17 bases between them. CDR3 length: 15 residues. Germline V CDR1 and CDR2: SGHDT, YYEEEE. The chain's CDR3 is CASSFGGRGANEQYF. CDR3 nucleotide sequence: TGTGCCAGCAGCTTTGGGGGCAGGGGTGCCAACGAGCAGTACTTC.